At least ten counts were recorded for the clone carrying this T cell receptor (beta chain). The entry originates in a study of T cells of healthy individuals. MiXCR, run by TCRdb on the 5' RACE reads, gives a single entry per CDR3 protein. The table shows 40,000 to 60,000 distinct CDR3 sequences, with about 14% occurring only once. Between the trimmed V and J ends, which lost 6 bases and 2 bases, there was a span of 10 bases. The CDR3 loop spans 12 amino acids. Germline V CDR1 and CDR2: SQVTM, ANQGSEA. This sequence joins TRBV29-1 and TRBJ1-2, with D tentatively TRBD1 (5 bases). This clonotype was obtained from a human donor in good health. CDR3 in DNA: TGCAGCGTAGGGGACGCAAACTATGGCTACACCTTC. Protein product: CSVGDANYGYTF.